What follows are 2 T cell receptor beta chains derived from one specimen sequenced in a study of T cell repertoires and HLA-DP antigens. For these receptors, no antigen is known. Sequencing used immunoSEQ multiplex PCR; TCRdb keeps in-frame clones, though not all of them. Among about 89,000 clones, around nine tenths were seen once, and the ten largest hold less than 2%. Input material: CD4+ T cells from PBMCs. All receptors come from a man aged 50 to 60 in good health and CMV-seronegative.

This clone came up a few times. The chain has TRBV7-2 and TRBJ1-1; D is unclear. The V end was cut by 1 base, the J end by 0 bases, with 9 bases between. Germline V CDR1 and CDR2: SGHTA, FQGNSA. CDR3 length equals 15 residues. As DNA, the CDR3 is TGTGCCAGCAGCTTAGAGTCAGACATGAACACTGAAGCTTTCTTT. This gives the protein CASSLESDMNTEAFF.

The chain carries TRBV6-1 and TRBJ2-7; D unresolved. The CDR3 length is 16 residues. CDR1 is MNHNS and CDR2 is SASEGT in the germline V gene. Trimming cost V 1 base and J 0 bases, with 13 bases left between them. In DNA form, the CDR3 reads TGTGCCAGCAGTGAAGTCTTCAATTCAATCTCCTACGAGCAGTACTTC. This codes for CASSEVFNSISYEQYF.